This T cell receptor beta chain is from a study of tumor-infiltrating lymphocytes in localized non-small cell lung cancer. Study information: The cohort mixed smokers and never-smokers, several histologies, and some post-neoadjuvant-chemotherapy samples. Broader study findings: Only some patients had TCR sequencing, depending on available tissue. Different pieces of the same tissue were used for each assay. No T-cell fraction difference was seen between IM1 and IM2 tumors.

TCRdb's copy holds only in-frame clones and misses some; the assay was immunoSEQ multiplex PCR. Of 11,000 or so clones detected, roughly 76% appear once; the ten largest clones hold approximately 16%. As to this clone: As yet, its antigen is unknown.

The ends lost 4 bases at V and 1 base at J; junction bases unmatched: 5. The CDR3 length is 16 residues. CDR1 and CDR2 (germline): SGHNT, YYREEE (reference sequence). The sequencing sample was made of uninvolved lung tissue not adjacent to the tumor. This sequence joins TRBV5-4 and TRBJ2-2; the match to TRBD1 covers 9 bases. This sequence was found in a human donor with non-small cell lung cancer. The CDR3 spells CASSLGQGQNTGELFF. The CDR3 DNA is TGTGCCAGCAGCCTCGGACAGGGGCAGAACACCGGGGAGCTGTTTTTT.